This T cell receptor beta chain was recorded in a study of cytomegalovirus exposure and HLA in healthy donors. General observations from the study: Later on, an analysis showed TCR association rates differing by HLA locus, with DRB1 the most and HLA-C the fewest. With high specificity and sensitivity, the classifier reportedly diagnosed cytomegalovirus status.

Both 60 Vbeta primers and 13 Jbeta primers went into the PCR. Data came from immunoSEQ multiplex PCR; TCRdb stores just in-frame clones and leaves some out. The repertoire holds 150,000 to 200,000 clones, with roughly 77% as singletons. Regarding this clone: Its antigen is not identified.

Trimming took off 6 bases at V and 5 bases at J, with 8 bases between the two ends. The CDR3 consists of 11 residues. Germline-derived CDR1 and CDR2 are MNHEY and SVGAGI. The J gene is TRBJ2-7, the V gene TRBV6-5, with D maybe TRBD2 (6 bases). The specimen sequenced was PBMCs. The receptor was derived from a woman in her 30s in good health and CMV-seronegative. Here the CDR3 reads CASRRLDEQYF. CDR3 coding DNA: TGTGCCAGCAGGCGACTAGACGAGCAGTACTTC.